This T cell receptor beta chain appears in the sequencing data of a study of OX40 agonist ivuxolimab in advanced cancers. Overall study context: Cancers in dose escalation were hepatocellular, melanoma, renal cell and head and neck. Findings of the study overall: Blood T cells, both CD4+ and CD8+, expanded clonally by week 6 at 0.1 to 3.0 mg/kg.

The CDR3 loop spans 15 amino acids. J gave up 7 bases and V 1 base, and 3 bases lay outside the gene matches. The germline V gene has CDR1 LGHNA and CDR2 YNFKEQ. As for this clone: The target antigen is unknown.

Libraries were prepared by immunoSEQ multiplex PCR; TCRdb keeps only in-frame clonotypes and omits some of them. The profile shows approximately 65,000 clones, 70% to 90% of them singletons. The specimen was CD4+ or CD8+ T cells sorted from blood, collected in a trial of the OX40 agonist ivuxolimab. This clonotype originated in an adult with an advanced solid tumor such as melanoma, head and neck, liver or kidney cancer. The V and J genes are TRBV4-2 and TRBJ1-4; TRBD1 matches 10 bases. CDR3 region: CASSQGQGAGEKLFF. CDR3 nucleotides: TGTGCCAGCAGCCAAGGACAGGGGGCGGGTGAAAAACTGTTTTTT.